The sequence of this T cell receptor beta chain was determined in a study of blood T cell repertoires in COVID-19. The overall study: Acute and convalescent COVID-19 specimens originated in the United States, Italy and Spain. T cells, B-cell-depleted T cells, or PBMCs supplied cDNA or gDNA.

Original handling: Amplification from reference gene primers served as the basis for estimated nucleated cell counts. TCRdb keeps only in-frame clones here, not all; method: immunoSEQ multiplex PCR. The DNA was the basis for D and trimming; V, J and clone size are from that table. The table includes roughly 180,000 clones, about 80% detected once. CDR3 length: 13 amino acids. Trimming took 6 bases from V and 7 from J, leaving 13 bases between them. This chain connects TRBV12-3 or TRBV12-4 to TRBJ2-1; possible D gene TRBD2, 6 bases. This receptor was identified in a woman aged 45-65 years with active or convalescent COVID-19. Sequencing was performed on peripheral blood. CDR3: CASRLGLPNEQFF. CDR3 bases: TGTGCCAGCAGACTGGGACTGCCGAATGAGCAGTTCTTC.